This is a list of T cell receptor beta chains from one sample in a study of cytomegalovirus exposure and HLA in healthy donors. Measured with immunoSEQ multiplex PCR; TCRdb has only the in-frame clones, and not every one. Of more than 140,000 clones listed, almost 85% were seen once; the top ten hold about 3.4%. Material for sequencing was PBMCs. The source is a man younger than 35 in good health and CMV-seropositive. The CDR3 runs from the conserved cysteine through the conserved F or W. A D gene is named only where the DNA matches it firmly. The size entry is marked missing in some rows and otherwise reads once, few, many or a size class.

v_call,d_call,clone_size,j_call,cdr3_length,cdr3_nt,cdr3_aa
TRBV4-1,NA,NA,TRBJ2-7,16,TGCGCCAGCAGCCAGGAGACCGGCGTGGGGGCGCGCGAGCAGTACTTC,CASSQETGVGAREQYF
TRBV5-1,TRBD1,NA,TRBJ2-7,15,TGCGCCAGCAGCCGGACCGGACAGGGTTCCGACGAGCAGTACTTC,CASSRTGQGSDEQYF
TRBV6-5,NA,NA,TRBJ1-2,15,TGTGCCAGCAGTTCGGACATCAGTGGGAACTATGGCTACACCTTC,CASSSDISGNYGYTF
TRBV25-1,NA,NA,TRBJ2-5,17,TGTGCCAGCAGTGAATTCGGACAGACGCGATACCAAGAGACCCAGTACTTC,CASSEFGQTRYQETQYF
TRBV4-2,NA,NA,TRBJ2-2,14,TGTGCCAGCAGCCAAGGCGCGAACACCGGGGAGCTGTTTTTT,CASSQGANTGELFF
TRBV19,NA,NA,TRBJ1-5,15,TGTGCCAGTACCGTCCCCCCAGGGAACAATCAGCCCCAGCATTTT,CASTVPPGNNQPQHF
TRBV6-4,TRBD2,few,TRBJ2-1,16,TGTGCCAGCAGTGTCGCGACTAGCTTTCCCTCCGGGGGGCAGTTCTTC,CASSVATSFPSGGQFF
TRBV30,NA,NA,TRBJ1-2,14,TGTGCCTGGAGTTCCCAGGGCATGGGGTATGGCTACACCTTC,CAWSSQGMGYGYTF
TRBV5-6,TRBD2,few,TRBJ2-1,15,TGTGCCAGCAGCTTCGCTAGCGGGAGCCACAATGAGCAGTTCTTC,CASSFASGSHNEQFF
TRBV19,NA,NA,TRBJ1-1,15,TGTGCCAGTAGTACCCTTCGGACAGTGAACACTGAAGCTTTCTTT,CASSTLRTVNTEAFF
TRBV18,NA,NA,TRBJ1-4,14,TGTGCCAGCTCACTCGACAGTAGAGGTGAAAAACTGTTTTTT,CASSLDSRGEKLFF
TRBV9,TRBD1,NA,TRBJ2-1,15,TGTGCCAGCAGCGCCCGACAGGGTCCGGGCAATGAGCAGTTCTTC,CASSARQGPGNEQFF
TRBV5-1,TRBD2,NA,TRBJ2-7,13,TGCGCCAGCAGACTCGGGGGGGCCTACGAGCAGTACTTC,CASRLGGAYEQYF
TRBV28,NA,NA,TRBJ2-5,18,TGTGCCAGCAGGCGCCTCCCCGCGTCGGGAGGGGGCGAAGAGACCCAGTACTTC,CASRRLPASGGGEETQYF